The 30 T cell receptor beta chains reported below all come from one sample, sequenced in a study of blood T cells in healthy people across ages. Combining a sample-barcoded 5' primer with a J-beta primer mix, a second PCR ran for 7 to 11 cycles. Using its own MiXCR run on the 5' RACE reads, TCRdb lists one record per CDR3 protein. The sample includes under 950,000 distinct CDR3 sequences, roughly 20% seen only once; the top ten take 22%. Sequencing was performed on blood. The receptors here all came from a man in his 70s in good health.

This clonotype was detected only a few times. The CDR3 region has the DNA TGCAGTGCCACGCTCCCGGGACTAACGAGTGAGCAGTTCTTC. It translates to CSATLPGLTSEQFF. The chain uses TRBV20-1 and TRBJ2-1; 7 bases agree with TRBD2. The CDR3 extends over 14 amino acids. With 6 bases clipped from V and 9 bases from J, the junction kept 14 bases outside the gene matches. Per germline, CDR1 DFQATT and CDR2 SNEGSKA (reference sequence).

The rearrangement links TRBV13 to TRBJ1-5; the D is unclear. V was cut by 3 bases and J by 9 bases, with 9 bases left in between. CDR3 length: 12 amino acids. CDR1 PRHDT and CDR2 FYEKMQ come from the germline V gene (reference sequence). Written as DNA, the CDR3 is TGTGCCAGCAGCTTGGGCCGGGGGCCCCAGCATTTT. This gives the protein CASSLGRGPQHF.

For the CDR3, the DNA is TGCAGTGCGCCTACTAGCAGCCAAGAGACCCAGTACTTC. Amino acids: CSAPTSSQETQYF. The chain links TRBV20-1 to TRBJ2-5, with a tentative D call TRBD2 (6 bases). Trimming shortened V by 6 bases and J by 1 base, and 12 bases separated the two germline ends. CDR3 length equals 13 residues. CDR1 DFQATT and CDR2 SNEGSKA come from the germline V gene (reference sequence).

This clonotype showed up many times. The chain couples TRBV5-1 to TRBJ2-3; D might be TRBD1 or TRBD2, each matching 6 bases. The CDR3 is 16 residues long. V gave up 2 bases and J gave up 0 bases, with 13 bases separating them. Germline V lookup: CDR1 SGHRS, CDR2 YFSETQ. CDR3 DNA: TGCGCCAGCAGCTTTTCCTGGGGGGCTAGCACAGATACGCAGTATTTT. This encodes CASSFSWGASTDTQYF.

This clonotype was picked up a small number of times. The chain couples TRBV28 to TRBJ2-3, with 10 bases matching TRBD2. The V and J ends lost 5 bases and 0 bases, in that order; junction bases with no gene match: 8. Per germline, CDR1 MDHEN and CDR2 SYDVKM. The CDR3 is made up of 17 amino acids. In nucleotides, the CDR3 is TGTGCCAGCAGTCCCTTCGGACTAGCGGCTAGCACAGATACGCAGTATTTT. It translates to CASSPFGLAASTDTQYF.

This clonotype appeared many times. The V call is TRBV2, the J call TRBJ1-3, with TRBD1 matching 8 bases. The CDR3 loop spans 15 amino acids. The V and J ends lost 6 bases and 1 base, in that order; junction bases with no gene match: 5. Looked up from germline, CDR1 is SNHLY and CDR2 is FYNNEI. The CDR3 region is CASRSQGASGNTIYF. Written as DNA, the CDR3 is TGTGCCAGCAGGTCTCAGGGGGCTTCTGGAAACACCATATATTTT. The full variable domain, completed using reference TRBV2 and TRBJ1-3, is EPEVTQTPSHQVTQMGQEVILRCVPISNHLYFYWYRQILGQKVEFLVSFYNNEISEKSEIFDDQFSVERPDGSNFTLKIRSTKLEDSAMYFCASRSQGASGNTIYFGEGSWLTVV.

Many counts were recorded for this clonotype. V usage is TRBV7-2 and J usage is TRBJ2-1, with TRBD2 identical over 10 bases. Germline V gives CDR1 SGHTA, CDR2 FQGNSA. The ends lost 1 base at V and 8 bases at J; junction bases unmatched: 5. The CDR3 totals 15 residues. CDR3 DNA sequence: TGTGCCAGCAGCTTAGGGAGCGGGGGGGCCTATGAGCAGTTCTTC. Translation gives CASSLGSGGAYEQFF.

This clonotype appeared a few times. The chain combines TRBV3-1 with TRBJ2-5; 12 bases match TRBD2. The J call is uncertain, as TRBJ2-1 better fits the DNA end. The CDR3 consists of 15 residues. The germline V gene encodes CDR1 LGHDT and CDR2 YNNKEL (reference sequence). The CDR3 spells CASRPGLAGSNEQFF. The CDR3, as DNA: TGTGCCAGCAGACCTGGACTAGCGGGATCGAATGAGCAGTTCTTC.

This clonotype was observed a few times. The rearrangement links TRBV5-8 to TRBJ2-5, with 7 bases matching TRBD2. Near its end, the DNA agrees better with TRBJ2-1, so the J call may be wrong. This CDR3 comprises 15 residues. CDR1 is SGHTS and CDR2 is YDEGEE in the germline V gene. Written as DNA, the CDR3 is TGTGCCAGCAGCTTGGGGGAGGGTGGCGTTAATGAGCAGTTCTTC. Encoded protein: CASSLGEGGVNEQFF.

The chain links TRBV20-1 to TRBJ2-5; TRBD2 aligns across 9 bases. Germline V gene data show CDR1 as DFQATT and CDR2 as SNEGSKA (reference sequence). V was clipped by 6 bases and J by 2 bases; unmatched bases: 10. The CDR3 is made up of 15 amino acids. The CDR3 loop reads CSAPRGLAYQETQYF. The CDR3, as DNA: TGCAGTGCCCCGAGAGGACTAGCGTATCAAGAGACCCAGTACTTC.

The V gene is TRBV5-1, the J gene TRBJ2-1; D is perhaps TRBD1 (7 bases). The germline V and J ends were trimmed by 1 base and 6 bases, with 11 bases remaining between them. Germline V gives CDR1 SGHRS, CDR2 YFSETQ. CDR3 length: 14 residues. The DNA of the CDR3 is TGCGCCAGCAGCTTGTGGAGGGGGCTCAATGAGCAGTTCTTC. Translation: CASSLWRGLNEQFF.

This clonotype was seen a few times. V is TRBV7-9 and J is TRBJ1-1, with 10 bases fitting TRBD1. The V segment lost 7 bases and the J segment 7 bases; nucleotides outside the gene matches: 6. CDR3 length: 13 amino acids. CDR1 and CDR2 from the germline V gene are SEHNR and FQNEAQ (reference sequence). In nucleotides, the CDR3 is TGTGCCAGCACCTACGGGACAGGGGTTGAAGCTTTCTTT. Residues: CASTYGTGVEAFF.

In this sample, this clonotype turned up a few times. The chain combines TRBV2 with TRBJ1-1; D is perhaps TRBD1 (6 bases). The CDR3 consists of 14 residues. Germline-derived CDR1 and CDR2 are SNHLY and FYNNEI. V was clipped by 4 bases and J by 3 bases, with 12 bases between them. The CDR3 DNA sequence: TGTGCCAGCAGTGCCCACAGGGCGGACACTGAAGCTTTCTTT. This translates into CASSAHRADTEAFF.

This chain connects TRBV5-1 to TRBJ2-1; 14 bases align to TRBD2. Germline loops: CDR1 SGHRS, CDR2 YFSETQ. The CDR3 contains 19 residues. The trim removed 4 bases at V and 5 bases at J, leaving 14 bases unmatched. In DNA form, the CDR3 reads TGCGCCAGCAGCGGTCGACTAGCGGGAGGGCGCTGGCCAAACAATGAGCAGTTCTTC. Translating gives CASSGRLAGGRWPNNEQFF.

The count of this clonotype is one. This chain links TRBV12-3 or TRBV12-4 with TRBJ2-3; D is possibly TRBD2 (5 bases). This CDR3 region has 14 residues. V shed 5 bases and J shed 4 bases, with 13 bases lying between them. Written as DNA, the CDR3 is TGTGCCAGCAGTCGTAGAGGGAGTTCAGATACGCAGTATTTT. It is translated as CASSRRGSSDTQYF.

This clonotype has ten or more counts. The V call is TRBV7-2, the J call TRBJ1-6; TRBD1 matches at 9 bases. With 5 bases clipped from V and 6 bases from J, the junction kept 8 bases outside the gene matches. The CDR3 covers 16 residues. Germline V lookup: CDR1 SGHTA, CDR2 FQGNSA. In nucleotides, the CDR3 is TGTGCCAGCAGCCGGGACAGGGAAATGGGTAATTCACCCCTCCACTTT. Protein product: CASSRDREMGNSPLHF. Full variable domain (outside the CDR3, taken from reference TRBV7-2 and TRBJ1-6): GAGVSQSPSNKVTEKGKDVELRCDPISGHTALYWYRQSLGQGLEFLIYFQGNSAPDKSGLPSDRFSAERTGGSVSTLTIQRTQQEDSAVYLCASSRDREMGNSPLHFGNGTRLTVT.

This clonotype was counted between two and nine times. The CDR3 nucleotides read TGTGCCAGCAGCTTAGCACACAGCCTTTCGAGCACAGATACGCAGTATTTT. Residues: CASSLAHSLSSTDTQYF. This chain joins TRBV7-2 and TRBJ2-3; D is undetermined. The V and J ends lost 0 bases and 0 bases respectively, with 13 bases between them. This CDR3 has 17 residues. Germline CDR1 reads SGHTA; CDR2 reads FQGNSA.

This chain's CDR3 is CASSLATGGSEQYF. The CDR3 DNA sequence: TGTGCCAGCAGCTTAGCGACAGGGGGTTCCGAGCAGTACTTC. The chain employs TRBV7-9 and TRBJ2-7; TRBD1 matches 9 bases. The germline CDR1 and CDR2 sequences are SEHNR and FQNEAQ (reference sequence). The CDR3 totals 14 residues. The V and J ends lost 0 bases and 6 bases, in that order; junction bases with no gene match: 3.

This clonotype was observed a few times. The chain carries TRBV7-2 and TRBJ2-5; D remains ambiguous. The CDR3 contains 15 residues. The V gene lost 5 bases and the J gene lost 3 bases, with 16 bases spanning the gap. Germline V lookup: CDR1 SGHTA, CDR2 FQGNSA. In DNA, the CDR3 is TGTGCCAGCAGCCCCCTGTTGGCACCTAAAGAGACCCAGTACTTC. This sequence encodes CASSPLLAPKETQYF. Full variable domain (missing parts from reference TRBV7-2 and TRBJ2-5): GAGVSQSPSNKVTEKGKDVELRCDPISGHTALYWYRQSLGQGLEFLIYFQGNSAPDKSGLPSDRFSAERTGGSVSTLTIQRTQQEDSAVYLCASSPLLAPKETQYFGPGTRLLVL.

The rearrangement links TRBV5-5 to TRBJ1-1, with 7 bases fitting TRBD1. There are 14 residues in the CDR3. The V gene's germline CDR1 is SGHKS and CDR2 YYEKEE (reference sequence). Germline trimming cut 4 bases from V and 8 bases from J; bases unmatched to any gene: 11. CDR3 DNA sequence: TGTGCCAGCAGCGTACGGGACAGTCGATCGGAAGCTTTCTTT. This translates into CASSVRDSRSEAFF. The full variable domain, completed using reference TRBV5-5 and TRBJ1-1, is DAGVTQSPTHLIKTRGQQVTLRCSPISGHKSVSWYQQVLGQGPQFIFQYYEKEERGRGNFPDRFSARQFPNYSSELNVNALLLGDSALYLCASSVRDSRSEAFFGQGTRLTVV.

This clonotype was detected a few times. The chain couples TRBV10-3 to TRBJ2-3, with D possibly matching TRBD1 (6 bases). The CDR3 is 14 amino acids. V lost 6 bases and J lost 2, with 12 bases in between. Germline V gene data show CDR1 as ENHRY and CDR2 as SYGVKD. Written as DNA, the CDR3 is TGTGCCATCAGAGTGGACAGAAACACAGATACGCAGTATTTT. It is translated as CAIRVDRNTDTQYF.

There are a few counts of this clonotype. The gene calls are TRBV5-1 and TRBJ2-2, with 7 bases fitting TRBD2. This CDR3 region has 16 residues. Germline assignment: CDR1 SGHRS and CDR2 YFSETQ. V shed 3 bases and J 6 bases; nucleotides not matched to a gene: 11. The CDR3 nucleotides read TGCGCCAGCAGCTCTCTCGGGGGGACGCCCTCCGGGGAGCTGTTTTTT. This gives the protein CASSSLGGTPSGELFF.

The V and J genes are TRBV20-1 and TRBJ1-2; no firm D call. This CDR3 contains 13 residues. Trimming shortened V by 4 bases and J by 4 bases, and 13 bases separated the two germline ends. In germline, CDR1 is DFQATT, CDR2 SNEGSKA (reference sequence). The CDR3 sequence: CSATSSEFYGYTF. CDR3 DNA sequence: TGCAGTGCTACCTCGTCGGAGTTCTATGGCTACACCTTC.

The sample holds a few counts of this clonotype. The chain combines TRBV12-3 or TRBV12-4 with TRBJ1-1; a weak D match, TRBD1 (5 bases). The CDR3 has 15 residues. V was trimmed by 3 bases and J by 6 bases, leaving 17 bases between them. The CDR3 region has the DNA TGTGCCAGCAGTTTGAGGCGGGCAGGGCTCCCTGAAGCTTTCTTT. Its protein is CASSLRRAGLPEAFF.

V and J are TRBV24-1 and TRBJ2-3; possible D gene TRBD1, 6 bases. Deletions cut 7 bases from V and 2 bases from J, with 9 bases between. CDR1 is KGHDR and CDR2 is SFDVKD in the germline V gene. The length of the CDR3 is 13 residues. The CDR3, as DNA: TGTGCCACCAGCCGGGACACCACAGATACGCAGTATTTT. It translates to CATSRDTTDTQYF.

The CDR3 coding sequence is TGTGCCAGCAGCTTAGCCTCCGGACAGGGGGAATCGGTAGGCTACACCTTC. This translates into CASSLASGQGESVGYTF. The chain couples TRBV7-2 to TRBJ1-2; 10 bases fit TRBD1. J gave up 8 bases and V 0 bases, and 12 bases lay outside the gene matches. CDR1 is SGHTA, CDR2 FQGNSA, per germline. CDR3 size: 17 residues.

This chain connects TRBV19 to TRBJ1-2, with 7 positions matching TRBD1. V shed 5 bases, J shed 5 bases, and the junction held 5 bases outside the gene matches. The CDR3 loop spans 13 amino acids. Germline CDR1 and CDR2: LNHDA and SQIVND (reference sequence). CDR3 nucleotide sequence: TGTGCCAGTAGTCCAATGGGACAGTATGGCTACACCTTC. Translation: CASSPMGQYGYTF.

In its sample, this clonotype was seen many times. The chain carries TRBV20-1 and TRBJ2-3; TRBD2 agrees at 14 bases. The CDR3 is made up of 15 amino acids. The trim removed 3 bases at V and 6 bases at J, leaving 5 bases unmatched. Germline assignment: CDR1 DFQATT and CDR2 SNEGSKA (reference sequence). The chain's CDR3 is CSARGTSGREDTQYF. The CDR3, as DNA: TGCAGTGCTAGGGGGACTAGCGGGAGAGAGGATACGCAGTATTTT.

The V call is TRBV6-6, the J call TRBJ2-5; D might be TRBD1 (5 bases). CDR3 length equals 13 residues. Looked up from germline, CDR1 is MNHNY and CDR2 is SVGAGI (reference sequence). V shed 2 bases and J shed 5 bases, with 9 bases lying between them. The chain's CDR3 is CASSYAAGETQYF. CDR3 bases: TGTGCCAGCAGTTACGCGGCAGGGGAGACCCAGTACTTC.

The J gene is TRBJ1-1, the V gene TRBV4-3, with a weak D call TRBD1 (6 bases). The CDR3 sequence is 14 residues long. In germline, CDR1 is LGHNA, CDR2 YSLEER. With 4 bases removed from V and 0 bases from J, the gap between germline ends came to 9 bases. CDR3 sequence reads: CASSRGTLNTEAFF. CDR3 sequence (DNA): TGCGCCAGCAGCCGGGGGACATTGAACACTGAAGCTTTCTTT.